These 27 T cell receptor beta chains were sequenced from one sample in a study of shared clonotypes between healthy human individuals. TCRdb's copy holds only in-frame clones and misses some; the assay was immunoSEQ multiplex PCR. The sample holds about 2.4 million clones, 80% to 95% seen once. The sequencing input was naive CD4+ T cells from PBMCs. The sample's subset: CD45RA+ positively selected. The receptor set was obtained from a man younger than 35 in good health. Some clones in this sample may be carry-over from other donors' samples.

The rearrangement uses TRBV5-1 and TRBJ2-2; weak D call: TRBD2 (6 bases). The CDR3 sequence is 13 residues long. Between the trimmed V and J ends, which lost 4 bases and 5 bases, there was a span of 9 bases. Germline assignment: CDR1 SGHRS and CDR2 YFSETQ. CDR3 DNA: TGCGCCAGCAGCGCCGGGACTACCGGGGAGCTGTTTTTT. Amino acids: CASSAGTTGELFF. The full variable domain, with the rest looked up from reference TRBV5-1 and TRBJ2-2, is KAGVTQTPRYLIKTRGQQVTLSCSPISGHRSVSWYQQTPGQGLQFLFEYFSETQRNKGNFPGRFSGRQFSNSRSEMNVSTLELGDSALYLCASSAGTTGELFFGEGSRLTVL.

This chain joins TRBV11-3 and TRBJ2-1; possible D gene TRBD1, 5 bases. Germline V gene lookup returns CDR1 SGHNT and CDR2 YENEEA. Trimming took off 1 base at V and 8 bases at J, with 6 bases between the two ends. This CDR3 is built from 12 residues. The CDR3 DNA follows: TGTGCCAGCAGCTTAGTGGGGCATGAGCAGTTCTTC. Its translation is CASSLVGHEQFF.

This clone was seen a handful of times. The V and J genes are TRBV19 and TRBJ2-7, with TRBD1 matching 7 bases. Germline CDR1 LNHDA, CDR2 SQIVND (reference sequence). There are 13 residues in the CDR3. Unmatched junction bases numbered 7, after V lost 6 bases and J lost 5 bases. CDR3 region: CASRERGGDEQYF. Here the CDR3 DNA reads TGTGCCAGTAGGGAGCGAGGGGGCGACGAGCAGTACTTC. The full variable domain, its missing parts supplied by reference TRBV19 and TRBJ2-7, is DGGITQSPKYLFRKEGQNVTLSCEQNLNHDAMYWYRQDPGQGLRLIYYSQIVNDFQKGDIAEGYSVSREKKESFPLTVTSAQKNPTAFYLCASRERGGDEQYFGPGTRLTVT.

V gene TRBV7-9 combines with J gene TRBJ1-2, with TRBD1 matching 8 bases. Germline-derived CDR1 and CDR2 are SEHNR and FQNEAQ (reference sequence). The V gene end was trimmed by 5 bases and the J gene end by 6 bases; junction bases not matched to a gene: 11. This CDR3 has 15 residues. The CDR3 region has the DNA TGTGCCAGCAGCCAATACAAAGACAGGGGCGATGGCTACACCTTC. This translates into CASSQYKDRGDGYTF.

The chain uses TRBV5-1 and TRBJ2-6; D not resolved. Per germline, CDR1 SGHRS and CDR2 YFSETQ. V lost 2 bases to trimming and J lost 6 bases, with 18 bases between them. This CDR3 has 17 residues. The CDR3 DNA is TGCGCCAGCAGCTTAGGGTTGCACCCTAACGTGGCCAACGTCCTGACTTTC. This codes for CASSLGLHPNVANVLTF.

The rearrangement uses TRBV28 and TRBJ1-3; TRBD1 might be the D (6 bases). Germline V lookup: CDR1 MDHEN, CDR2 SYDVKM. Trimming took 2 bases from V and 2 from J, leaving 10 bases between them. The CDR3 spans 15 residues. The CDR3 reads CASSLQGNPGNTIYF. CDR3 coding DNA: TGTGCCAGCAGTTTACAGGGGAATCCTGGAAACACCATATATTTT.

The V gene is TRBV18, the J gene TRBJ2-1; 10 bases fit TRBD2. CDR1 and CDR2 from the germline V gene are KGHSH and LQKENI. This CDR3 has 14 residues. V was clipped by 8 bases and J by 9 bases; unmatched bases: 10. The CDR3 region is CASRLAGGILEQFF. Written as DNA, the CDR3 is TGTGCCAGCCGATTAGCGGGAGGAATACTTGAGCAGTTCTTC.

This clone was recorded once. The rearrangement links TRBV4-1 to TRBJ2-3, with TRBD1 as a possible D gene (6 bases). CDR1 and CDR2 from the germline V gene are MGHRA and YSYEKL. The V and J ends lost 2 bases and 3 bases respectively, with 15 bases between them. The CDR3 is 16 amino acids. The CDR3 loop reads CASSQSPGHLTDTQYF. As DNA, the CDR3 is TGCGCCAGCAGCCAATCCCCGGGACACCTAACAGATACGCAGTATTTT.

This clone appeared once. The chain is built from TRBV27 and TRBJ1-2; 12 nucleotides match TRBD1. Germline assignment: CDR1 MNHEY and CDR2 SMNVEV (reference sequence). V was clipped by 4 bases and J by 6 bases; unmatched bases: 9. The CDR3 has 16 amino acids. The CDR3 spells CASSSWGQGASHGYTF. CDR3 nucleotide sequence: TGTGCCAGCAGTTCATGGGGACAGGGGGCAAGTCATGGCTACACCTTC.

The CDR3, as DNA: TGTGCCAGCAGGGTCGCAGACAACTCTCAGCCCCAGCATTTT. Its protein is CASRVADNSQPQHF. The chain carries TRBV27 and TRBJ1-5; no clear D. The CDR3 loop spans 14 amino acids. Germline CDR1 reads MNHEY; CDR2 reads SMNVEV (reference sequence). V lost 6 bases and J 6 bases, leaving 15 bases between the germline ends.

The chain is built from TRBV4-2 and TRBJ2-1; a possible D gene is TRBD1 (5 bases). Germline-derived CDR1 and CDR2 are LGHNA and YNFKEQ. There are 15 residues in the CDR3. The ends were cut back, 0 bases at V and 4 bases at J, with 10 bases in the middle. The CDR3 DNA reads TGTGCCAGCAGCCAAGATGGCAGGGAATACAATGAGCAGTTCTTC. Encoded protein: CASSQDGREYNEQFF.

J is TRBJ2-3 and V is TRBV7-2, with 9 positions matching TRBD1. The length of the CDR3 is 14 residues. Germline values: CDR1 SGHTA, CDR2 FQGNSA. V shed 1 base and J 8 bases; nucleotides not matched to a gene: 4. The CDR3 loop reads CASSLGQGGGTQYF. The CDR3 bases are TGTGCCAGCAGCTTAGGACAGGGGGGTGGTACGCAGTATTTT.

The chain employs TRBV9 and TRBJ1-4, with a possible D match to TRBD1 (6 bases). In germline, CDR1 is SGDLS, CDR2 YYNGEE. V lost 3 bases and J 3 bases, leaving 15 bases between the germline ends. This CDR3 is 16 amino acids long. CDR3 sequence: CASSDGTPGANEKLFF. CDR3 bases: TGTGCCAGCAGCGACGGGACACCCGGGGCTAATGAAAAACTGTTTTTT.

This chain uses TRBV5-1 with TRBJ2-5; D not certain. The CDR3 covers 14 residues. With 0 bases removed from V and 1 base from J, the gap between germline ends came to 7 bases. From germline, CDR1 is SGHRS and CDR2 YFSETQ. The CDR3 DNA follows: TGCGCCAGCAGCTTGGGACTGATCCAAGAGACCCAGTACTTC. The encoded protein is CASSLGLIQETQYF.

J is TRBJ2-3 and V is TRBV30; D gene uncertain. Per germline, CDR1 GTSNPN and CDR2 SVGIG (reference sequence). There are 12 residues in the CDR3. The ends were cut back, 2 bases at V and 5 bases at J, with 8 bases in the middle. CDR3 coding DNA: TGTGCCTGGAGTCCACCGGGAGATACGCAGTATTTT. Encoded protein: CAWSPPGDTQYF. The variable domain in full, with the rest retrieved from reference TRBV30 and TRBJ2-3, is SQTIHQWPATLVQPVGSPLSLECTVEGTSNPNLYWYRQAAGRGLQLLFYSVGIGQISSEVPQNLSASRPQDRQFILSSKKLLLSDSGFYLCAWSPPGDTQYFGPGTRLTVL.

The sample holds a few counts of this clone. V is TRBV9 and J is TRBJ1-2; D is unresolved. Germline values: CDR1 SGDLS, CDR2 YYNGEE. This CDR3 comprises 15 residues. V lost 0 bases and J 5 bases, leaving 14 bases between the germline ends. CDR3 region: CASSVEIGSGYGYTF. In nucleotides, the CDR3 is TGTGCCAGCAGCGTAGAGATAGGGTCTGGGTATGGCTACACCTTC.

The rearrangement uses TRBV7-2 and TRBJ2-3; no firm D call. The V gene's germline CDR1 is SGHTA and CDR2 FQGNSA. The CDR3 is 14 amino acids. V lost 0 bases, J lost 4 bases, and 8 bases lay in between. CDR3 nucleotides: TGTGCCAGCAGCTTAGCTCGGTTGCCAGATACGCAGTATTTT. This gives the protein CASSLARLPDTQYF.

This chain links TRBV19 with TRBJ1-5; 7 bases map to TRBD1. The J segment lost 0 bases and the V segment lost 5 bases, leaving 22 bases of the junction unmatched. The CDR3 has 21 residues. The germline CDR1 and CDR2 sequences are LNHDA and SQIVND (reference sequence). The CDR3 DNA reads as TGTGCCAGTAGTTTAACATGGACAGGTTGGGAATTGGGGGGTAGCAATCAGCCCCAGCATTTT. Translating gives CASSLTWTGWELGGSNQPQHF.

The genes are TRBV5-6 and TRBJ2-7, with 8 bases that match TRBD1. The V segment lost 4 bases and the J segment 7 bases; nucleotides outside the gene matches: 10. Germline-derived CDR1 and CDR2 are SGHDT and YYEEEE. The CDR3 extends over 14 amino acids. The CDR3 nucleotides read TGTGCCAGCAGCCCGACGTACACAGGGGGAGAGCAGTACTTC. Translated, it gives CASSPTYTGGEQYF. Supplemented by reference TRBV5-6 and TRBJ2-7, the full variable domain reads DAGVTQSPTHLIKTRGQQVTLRCSPKSGHDTVSWYQQALGQGPQFIFQYYEEEERQRGNFPDRFSGHQFPNYSSELNVNALLLGDSALYLCASSPTYTGGEQYFGPGTRLTVT.

V is TRBV29-1 and J is TRBJ2-7; 11 nucleotides match TRBD2. After removal of 7 bases from V and 6 bases from J, the junction contained 14 bases not matched to a gene. From germline, CDR1 is SQVTM and CDR2 ANQGSEA. CDR3 length equals 15 residues. CDR3 region: CSGKTGTSGATEQYF. Written as DNA, the CDR3 is TGCAGCGGGAAGACAGGGACTAGCGGAGCGACCGAGCAGTACTTC.

The chain carries TRBV5-1 and TRBJ1-1; TRBD1 agrees at 9 bases. The CDR3 spans 17 residues. The V segment lost 3 bases and the J segment 1 base; nucleotides outside the gene matches: 10. CDR1 is SGHRS, CDR2 YFSETQ, per germline. CDR3 DNA sequence: TGCGCCAGCAGCTACCCGCAGACAGGGGGTGGGAACACTGAAGCTTTCTTT. This gives the protein CASSYPQTGGGNTEAFF. The full variable domain, completed using reference TRBV5-1 and TRBJ1-1, is KAGVTQTPRYLIKTRGQQVTLSCSPISGHRSVSWYQQTPGQGLQFLFEYFSETQRNKGNFPGRFSGRQFSNSRSEMNVSTLELGDSALYLCASSYPQTGGGNTEAFFGQGTRLTVV.

The rearrangement links TRBV7-2 to TRBJ2-2; 9 positions agree with TRBD2. Trimming cost V 0 bases and J 1 base; bases outside gene matches: 3. Germline-derived CDR1 and CDR2 are SGHTA and FQGNSA. The CDR3 length is 17 residues. DNA for the CDR3: TGTGCCAGCAGCTTAGCCCCGACTAGCGGGAACACCGGGGAGCTGTTTTTT. The encoded protein is CASSLAPTSGNTGELFF.

This clone occurred once. The chain carries TRBV10-1 and TRBJ1-2; no reliable D call. V lost 5 bases and J lost 2, with 6 bases in between. This CDR3 spans 12 amino acids. Germline V gives CDR1 WNHNN, CDR2 SYGVQD (reference sequence). CDR3 bases: TGCGCCAGCAGTCTAGACAACTATGGCTACACCTTC. Protein: CASSLDNYGYTF.

This chain connects TRBV6-5 to TRBJ1-4; TRBD1 might be the D (5 bases). The CDR3 is 15 amino acids. Germline V gene sequence: CDR1 MNHEY, CDR2 SVGAGI. With 6 bases removed from V and 0 bases from J, the gap between germline ends came to 11 bases. CDR3 sequence reads: CASSREGATNEKLFF. CDR3 nucleotides: TGTGCCAGCAGCCGGGAAGGGGCAACTAATGAAAAACTGTTTTTT.

This clone was seen a single time. The V call is TRBV7-2, the J call TRBJ1-5; possible D gene TRBD1, 5 bases. The germline gives CDR1 SGHTA, CDR2 FQGNSA. The CDR3 has 15 amino acids. The V end was cut by 5 bases, the J end by 3 bases, with 14 bases between. CDR3 bases: TGTGCCAGCAGCCCCGGCCAGGGCCTCAATCAGCCCCAGCATTTT. Amino acid sequence: CASSPGQGLNQPQHF. Full variable domain (rest looked up from reference TRBV7-2 and TRBJ1-5): GAGVSQSPSNKVTEKGKDVELRCDPISGHTALYWYRQSLGQGLEFLIYFQGNSAPDKSGLPSDRFSAERTGGSVSTLTIQRTQQEDSAVYLCASSPGQGLNQPQHFGDGTRLSIL.

This CDR3 reads CASGLVSSYHEQYF. Written as DNA, the CDR3 is TGTGCTAGTGGTTTGGTAAGTAGCTACCACGAGCAGTACTTC. V and J are TRBV12-5 and TRBJ2-7; D is unresolved. V was trimmed by 0 bases and J by 5 bases, leaving 11 bases between them. The germline V gene has CDR1 LGHNT and CDR2 FRNRAP. This CDR3 has 14 amino acids.

The chain carries TRBV18 and TRBJ2-3; 8 bases align to TRBD2. This CDR3 spans 16 amino acids. J lost 4 bases, V lost 2 bases, and 8 bases had no gene match. From germline, CDR1 is KGHSH and CDR2 LQKENI. Written as DNA, the CDR3 is TGTGCCAGCTCACCAGTCAGCGGGAGTGGCGCAGATACGCAGTATTTT. Amino acids: CASSPVSGSGADTQYF.